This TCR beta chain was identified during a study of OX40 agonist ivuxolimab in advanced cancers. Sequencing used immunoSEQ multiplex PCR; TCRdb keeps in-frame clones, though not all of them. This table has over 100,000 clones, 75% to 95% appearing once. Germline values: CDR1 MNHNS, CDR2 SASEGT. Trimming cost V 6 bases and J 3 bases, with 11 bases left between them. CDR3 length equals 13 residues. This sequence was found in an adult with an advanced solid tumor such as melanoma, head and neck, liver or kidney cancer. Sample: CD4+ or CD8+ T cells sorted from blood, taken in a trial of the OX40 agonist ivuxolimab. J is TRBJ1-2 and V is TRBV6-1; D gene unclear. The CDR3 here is CASSPLGHYGYTF. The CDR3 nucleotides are TGTGCCAGCAGCCCCTTAGGACACTATGGCTACACCTTC.